Presented here are 26 T cell receptor beta chains from one specimen sequenced in a study of shared clonotypes between healthy human individuals. Here immunoSEQ multiplex PCR was the method, and the copy in TCRdb shows in-frame clones only, minus some. The sample shows about 2 million clones, approximately 95% of them seen only once. Sequencing was performed on naive CD4+ T cells sorted from blood. Described subset: CD45RA+ positively selected. Receptors originate from a man in his late teens or twenties in good health.

The rearrangement links TRBV6-1 to TRBJ2-1, with 9 bases aligning to TRBD2. The CDR3 runs 16 residues. The germline V gene encodes CDR1 MNHNS and CDR2 SASEGT. With V trimmed by 4 bases and J by 7 bases, 11 bases remained unmatched. In DNA, the CDR3 is TGTGCCAGCAGTGTCGGTTACAGCGGGAGGACAAATGAGCAGTTCTTC. Translating gives CASSVGYSGRTNEQFF.

This chain connects TRBV28 to TRBJ2-1; D is perhaps TRBD2 (6 bases). With 5 bases removed from V and 8 bases from J, the gap between germline ends came to 19 bases. Germline CDR1 reads MDHEN; CDR2 reads SYDVKM. The CDR3 extends over 15 amino acids. This chain's CDR3 is CASSPGGAGSDEQFF. The DNA for the CDR3 is TGTGCCAGCAGTCCCGGCGGGGCGGGCTCAGATGAGCAGTTCTTC.

This rearrangement joins TRBV5-4 to TRBJ2-3; 11 bases map to TRBD2. J was trimmed by 4 bases and V by 2 bases; bases with no gene match: 6. CDR1 is SGHNT, CDR2 YYREEE, per germline (reference sequence). The CDR3 runs to 16 residues. The CDR3 sequence is CASSLWLAGGADTQYF. The CDR3 DNA is TGTGCCAGCAGCTTATGGCTAGCGGGAGGAGCAGATACGCAGTATTTT.

This chain joins TRBV6-5 and TRBJ2-5; 8 nucleotides align to TRBD2. With 4 bases clipped from V and 6 bases from J, the junction kept 4 bases outside the gene matches. The CDR3 sequence is 13 residues long. Germline V CDR1 and CDR2: MNHEY, SVGAGI. The CDR3 DNA is TGTGCCAGCAGTTTAAGCGGGAGCCAGACCCAGTACTTC. Its translation is CASSLSGSQTQYF.

The chain is built from TRBV7-9 and TRBJ2-7; a possible D gene is TRBD2 (6 bases). The CDR3 contains 13 residues. Deletions cut 5 bases from V and 3 bases from J, with 11 bases between. Germline V gene sequence: CDR1 SEHNR, CDR2 FQNEAQ (reference sequence). As DNA, the CDR3 is TGTGCCAGCAGCGTAGGAGGGGTCTACGAGCAGTACTTC. It codes for CASSVGGVYEQYF.

Only a few counts were recorded for this clone. The sample holds other DNA sequences that translate to the same CDR3. V is TRBV5-1 and J is TRBJ2-7, with TRBD2 matching 9 bases. This CDR3 region has 15 residues. Germline loops: CDR1 SGHRS, CDR2 YFSETQ. V lost 4 bases, J lost 4 bases, and 9 bases stayed unmatched. CDR3 bases: TGCGCCAGCAGCCCAATGACTAGCGGCGGGTACGAGCAGTACTTC. It encodes CASSPMTSGGYEQYF.

The rearrangement joins TRBV6-1 to TRBJ1-4, with 9 bases identical to TRBD1. V was clipped by 3 bases and J by 5 bases; unmatched bases: 7. CDR1 MNHNS and CDR2 SASEGT come from the germline V gene. This CDR3 region has 16 residues. In nucleotides, the CDR3 is TGTGCCAGCAGTGATTTCGGGACAGGGAAGAATGAAAAACTGTTTTTT. It specifies CASSDFGTGKNEKLFF.

The chain is built from TRBV23-1 and TRBJ2-5, with D tentatively TRBD2 (5 bases). TRBV23-1 is recorded as an ORF, its role being uncertain. The V end was cut by 3 bases, the J end by 1 base, with 15 bases between. The CDR3 sequence is 16 residues long. The CDR3 sequence: CASSHKKSGFQETQYF. In DNA form, the CDR3 reads TGCGCCAGCAGTCATAAAAAGTCGGGGTTCCAAGAGACCCAGTACTTC.

The V and J genes are TRBV11-2 and TRBJ2-2, with 8 bases that match TRBD1. There are 16 residues in the CDR3. Germline V CDR1 and CDR2: SGHAT, FQNNGV. V lost 6 bases, J lost 1 base, and 7 bases stayed unmatched. For the CDR3, the DNA is TGTGCCAGCAGAAAAACCGGGACAGGGAACACCGGGGAGCTGTTTTTT. As protein: CASRKTGTGNTGELFF.

The chain combines TRBV6-6 with TRBJ1-2; D ambiguous. Germline V gene sequence: CDR1 MNHNY, CDR2 SVGAGI (reference sequence). This CDR3 contains 13 residues. With 4 bases removed from V and 4 bases from J, the gap between germline ends came to 10 bases. The CDR3 sequence: CASSSTDIYGYTF. The CDR3 bases are TGTGCCAGCAGTTCCACAGATATCTATGGCTACACCTTC.

This chain connects TRBV5-1 to TRBJ2-5; D unresolved. The CDR3 is made up of 16 amino acids. In germline, CDR1 is SGHRS, CDR2 YFSETQ. Trimming shortened V by 1 base and J by 5 bases, and 18 bases separated the two germline ends. CDR3 residues: CASSLSGRVLGETQYF. CDR3 DNA sequence: TGCGCCAGCAGCTTGAGTGGACGGGTTTTGGGTGAGACCCAGTACTTC.

The chain is built from TRBV11-2 and TRBJ1-3; D might be TRBD1 (5 bases). Germline loops: CDR1 SGHAT, CDR2 FQNNGV. The CDR3 runs 16 residues. With 5 bases removed from V and 0 bases from J, the gap between germline ends came to 14 bases. The chain's CDR3 is CASSPQDTYSGNTIYF. DNA of the CDR3: TGTGCCAGCAGCCCCCAGGACACTTACTCTGGAAACACCATATATTTT.

The genes are TRBV5-4 and TRBJ2-5; 8 bases agree with TRBD1. CDR1 and CDR2 from the germline V gene are SGHNT and YYREEE (reference sequence). The CDR3 spans 15 residues. Trimming cost V 5 bases and J 4 bases; bases outside gene matches: 10. The CDR3 nucleotides are TGTGCCAGCAGTCGTGGGACAGGCGACCGAGAGACCCAGTACTTC. This translates into CASSRGTGDRETQYF. The full variable domain, completed using reference TRBV5-4 and TRBJ2-5, is ETGVTQSPTHLIKTRGQQVTLRCSSQSGHNTVSWYQQALGQGPQFIFQYYREEENGRGNFPPRFSGLQFPNYSSELNVNALELDDSALYLCASSRGTGDRETQYFGPGTRLLVL.

This CDR3 reads CASSRGSNSPLHF. The CDR3 nucleotides are TGTGCCAGCAGCCGGGGGTCTAATTCACCCCTCCACTTT. This chain joins TRBV6-1 and TRBJ1-6; D is possibly TRBD1 (5 bases). This CDR3 contains 13 residues. CDR1 and CDR2 (germline): MNHNS, SASEGT. The V and J ends lost 6 bases and 6 bases respectively, with 9 bases between them.

The chain is built from TRBV5-1 and TRBJ1-1; D may be TRBD1 (5 bases). CDR3 length equals 19 residues. Trimming removed 0 bases at V and 1 base at J, with 22 bases between. Germline V lookup: CDR1 SGHRS, CDR2 YFSETQ. As DNA, the CDR3 is TGCGCCAGCAGCTTGGATCCCTGGGGGGTAGGGTCTAGGAACACTGAAGCTTTCTTT. Translation gives CASSLDPWGVGSRNTEAFF.

The chain uses TRBV7-9 and TRBJ1-2; 7 bases map to TRBD1. With 5 bases clipped from V and 8 bases from J, the junction kept 8 bases outside the gene matches. The CDR3 runs to 13 residues. CDR1 is SEHNR and CDR2 is FQNEAQ in the germline V gene (reference sequence). CDR3 DNA sequence: TGTGCCAGCAGCGAGAACAGGGGACGCGGCTACACCTTC. It specifies CASSENRGRGYTF.

V is TRBV5-4 and J is TRBJ2-1; TRBD2 is a possible D gene (6 bases). Germline values: CDR1 SGHNT, CDR2 YYREEE (reference sequence). The length of the CDR3 is 15 residues. V shed 7 bases and J shed 0 bases, with 14 bases lying between them. CDR3 protein: CASLQDGSSYNEQFF. CDR3 nucleotides: TGTGCCAGCCTCCAGGACGGGAGCTCCTACAATGAGCAGTTCTTC.

The chain is built from TRBV4-2 and TRBJ2-5, with TRBD2 matching 15 bases. J was trimmed by 1 base and V by 4 bases; bases with no gene match: 4. The germline CDR1 and CDR2 sequences are LGHNA and YNFKEQ. The CDR3 sequence is 17 residues long. The CDR3 sequence: CASSPGLAGGPQETQYF. CDR3 nucleotides: TGTGCCAGCAGCCCGGGACTAGCGGGAGGACCCCAAGAGACCCAGTACTTC.

This clone was detected a few times. J is TRBJ2-7 and V is TRBV19; D assignment may be TRBD1 or TRBD2 (5 bases each). The V end lost 3 bases, the J end lost 5 bases, and 14 bases lay between the germline ends. From germline, CDR1 is LNHDA and CDR2 SQIVND (reference sequence). The CDR3 has 14 amino acids. CDR3 protein: CASSMGVTGNEQYF. The CDR3 nucleotides read TGTGCCAGTAGTATGGGGGTAACAGGCAACGAGCAGTACTTC.

The count of this clone is one. The V call is TRBV7-6, the J call TRBJ2-7, with D possibly TRBD1 on 6 matching bases. This CDR3 is built from 12 residues. Trimming took off 4 bases at V and 5 bases at J, with 9 bases between the two ends. Germline-derived CDR1 and CDR2 are SGHVS and FNYEAQ. DNA of the CDR3: TGTGCCAGCAGCTCCAGGGGCAACGAGCAGTACTTC. Amino acid sequence: CASSSRGNEQYF.

The chain couples TRBV29-1 to TRBJ2-1; 12 bases fit TRBD2. Germline V CDR1 and CDR2: SQVTM, ANQGSEA. Germline trimming cut 7 bases from V and 10 bases from J; bases unmatched to any gene: 17. The CDR3 runs to 16 residues. CDR3 sequence reads: CSARPPLAGGLGEQFF. CDR3 nucleotide sequence: TGCAGCGCCCGACCTCCTCTAGCGGGAGGGTTGGGGGAGCAGTTCTTC.

This sequence joins TRBV18 and TRBJ1-1; weak D call: TRBD1 (6 bases). The CDR3 totals 15 residues. V dropped 6 bases and J dropped 5 bases, with 19 bases sitting between them. Germline CDR1 reads KGHSH; CDR2 reads LQKENI. Here the CDR3 DNA reads TGTGCCAGCTCCGACAGGACCCGAGGGGGTACTGAAGCTTTCTTT. Its translation is CASSDRTRGGTEAFF. The full variable domain, in which reference TRBV18 and TRBJ1-1 provide the parts outside the CDR3, is NAGVMQNPRHLVRRRGQEARLRCSPMKGHSHVYWYRQLPEEGLKFMVYLQKENIIDESGMPKERFSAEFPKEGPSILRIQQVVRGDSAAYFCASSDRTRGGTEAFFGQGTRLTVV.

The V and J genes are TRBV10-3 and TRBJ2-1; maybe TRBD1 (6 bases). Deletions cut 0 bases from V and 7 bases from J, with 13 bases between. Germline V gene sequence: CDR1 ENHRY, CDR2 SYGVKD. This CDR3 is built from 15 residues. As DNA, the CDR3 is TGTGCCATCAGTGAGTCTCGCGGACAGTTTAATGAGCAGTTCTTC. Amino acid sequence: CAISESRGQFNEQFF.

About this clone: Other nucleotide sequences in the sample specify the same CDR3. The rearrangement uses TRBV6-5 and TRBJ1-2; weak D call: TRBD1 (5 bases). Trimming removed 6 bases from V and 5 bases from J, with 7 bases in between. In germline, CDR1 is MNHEY, CDR2 SVGAGI. There are 11 residues in the CDR3. The CDR3 is CASSQGYGYTF. The CDR3 bases are TGTGCCAGCAGCCAGGGTTATGGCTACACCTTC.

This clone was recorded only once. A single base separates this from a much larger clone, so it may be a read error. Other nucleotide sequences in the sample specify the same CDR3. The chain couples TRBV7-9 to TRBJ1-1, with 9 bases lining up with TRBD1. This CDR3 has 13 residues. The germline V gene has CDR1 SEHNR and CDR2 FQNEAQ (reference sequence). CDR3 nucleotides: TGTGCCAGCAGTTTAGGGACAGGGACTGAAGCTTTCTTT. Translation gives CASSLGTGTEAFF. Full variable domain (remainder filled in from reference TRBV7-9 and TRBJ1-1): DTGVSQNPRHKITKRGQNVTFRCDPISEHNRLYWYRQTLGQGPEFLTYFQNEAQLEKSRLLSDRFSAERPKGSFSTLEIQRTEQGDSAMYLCASSLGTGTEAFFGQGTRLTVV.

For the CDR3, the DNA is TGTGCCAGCAGCTCGGGGGGGAGCCTAGCAACTAATGAAAAACTGTTTTTT. Amino acid sequence: CASSSGGSLATNEKLFF. The chain recombines TRBV5-4 with TRBJ1-4; perhaps TRBD1 as D (5 bases). The CDR3 sequence is 17 residues long. Germline CDR1 reads SGHNT; CDR2 reads YYREEE (reference sequence). Between the trimmed V and J ends, which lost 3 bases and 0 bases, there was a span of 15 bases.